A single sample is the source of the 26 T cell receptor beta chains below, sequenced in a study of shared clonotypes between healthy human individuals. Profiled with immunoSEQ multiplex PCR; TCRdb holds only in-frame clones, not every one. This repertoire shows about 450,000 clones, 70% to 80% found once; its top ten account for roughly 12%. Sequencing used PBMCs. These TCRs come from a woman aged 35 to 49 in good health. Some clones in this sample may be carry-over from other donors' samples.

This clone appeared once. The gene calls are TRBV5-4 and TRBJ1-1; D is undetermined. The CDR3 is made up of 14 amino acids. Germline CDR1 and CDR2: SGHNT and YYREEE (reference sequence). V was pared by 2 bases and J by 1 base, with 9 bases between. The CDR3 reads CASSFELGNTEAFF. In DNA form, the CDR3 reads TGTGCCAGCAGCTTCGAGCTAGGGAACACTGAAGCTTTCTTT.

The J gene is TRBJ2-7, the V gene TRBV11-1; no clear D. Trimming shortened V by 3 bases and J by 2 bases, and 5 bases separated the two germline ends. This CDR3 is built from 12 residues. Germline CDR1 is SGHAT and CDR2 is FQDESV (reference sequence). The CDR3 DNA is TGTGCCAGCAGCTTTTCCCCCTACGAGCAGTACTTC. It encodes CASSFSPYEQYF.

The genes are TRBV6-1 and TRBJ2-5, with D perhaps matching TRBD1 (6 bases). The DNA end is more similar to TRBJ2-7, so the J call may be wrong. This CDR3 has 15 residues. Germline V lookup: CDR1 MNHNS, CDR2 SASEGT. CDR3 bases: TGTGCCAGCAGCACCAACAGGGCCGGGGACTACGAGCAGTACTTC. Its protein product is CASSTNRAGDYEQYF.

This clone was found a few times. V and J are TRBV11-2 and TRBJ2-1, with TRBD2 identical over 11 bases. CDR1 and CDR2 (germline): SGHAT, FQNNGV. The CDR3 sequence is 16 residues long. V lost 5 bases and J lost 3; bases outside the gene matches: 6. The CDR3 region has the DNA TGTGCCAGCAGCGCGCGAGGACTAGCGGGCTACAATGAGCAGTTCTTC. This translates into CASSARGLAGYNEQFF.

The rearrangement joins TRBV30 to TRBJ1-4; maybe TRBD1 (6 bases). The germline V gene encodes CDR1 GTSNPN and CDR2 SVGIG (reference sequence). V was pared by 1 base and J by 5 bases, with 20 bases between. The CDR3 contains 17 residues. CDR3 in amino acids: CAWSAIHFQGKNEKLFF. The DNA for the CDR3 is TGTGCCTGGAGTGCGATCCATTTTCAGGGGAAGAATGAAAAACTGTTTTTT. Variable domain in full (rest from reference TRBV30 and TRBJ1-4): SQTIHQWPATLVQPVGSPLSLECTVEGTSNPNLYWYRQAAGRGLQLLFYSVGIGQISSEVPQNLSASRPQDRQFILSSKKLLLSDSGFYLCAWSAIHFQGKNEKLFFGSGTQLSVL.

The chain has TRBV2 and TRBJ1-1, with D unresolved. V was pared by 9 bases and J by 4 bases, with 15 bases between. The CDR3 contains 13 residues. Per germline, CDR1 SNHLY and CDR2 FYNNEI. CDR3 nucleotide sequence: TGTGCCAGTCGGGATACCACGGGCACTGAAGCTTTCTTT. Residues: CASRDTTGTEAFF.

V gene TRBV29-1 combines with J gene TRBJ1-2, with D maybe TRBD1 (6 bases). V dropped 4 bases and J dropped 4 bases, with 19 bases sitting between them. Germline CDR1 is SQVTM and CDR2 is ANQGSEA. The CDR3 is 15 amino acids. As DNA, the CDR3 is TGCAGCGTTGTGGACAGCGATCGGGGGGCCTATGGCTACACCTTC. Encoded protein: CSVVDSDRGAYGYTF.

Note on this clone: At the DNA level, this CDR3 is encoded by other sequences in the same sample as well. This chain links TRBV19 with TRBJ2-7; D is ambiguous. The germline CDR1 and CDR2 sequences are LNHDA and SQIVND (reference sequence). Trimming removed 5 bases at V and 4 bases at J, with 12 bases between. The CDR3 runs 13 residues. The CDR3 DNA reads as TGTGCCAGTAGTGATCGGACCGGGTACGAGCAGTACTTC. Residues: CASSDRTGYEQYF.

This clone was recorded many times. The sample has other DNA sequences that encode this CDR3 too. CDR3 sequence: CASSFSGRPMSYEAFF. The CDR3, as DNA: TGTGCCAGCAGTTTTTCTGGCCGGCCTATGTCGTATGAAGCTTTCTTT. This chain joins TRBV28 and TRBJ1-1; D not certain. This CDR3 is 16 amino acids long. Germline assignment: CDR1 MDHEN and CDR2 SYDVKM. V was shortened by 3 bases and J by 7 bases, with 21 bases between the two germline ends.

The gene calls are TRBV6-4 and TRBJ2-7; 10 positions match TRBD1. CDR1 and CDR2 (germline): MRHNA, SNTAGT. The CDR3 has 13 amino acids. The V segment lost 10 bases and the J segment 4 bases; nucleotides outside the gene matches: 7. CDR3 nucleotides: TGTGCCACCACGACAGGGGGCGAGTACGAGCAGTACTTC. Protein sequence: CATTTGGEYEQYF.

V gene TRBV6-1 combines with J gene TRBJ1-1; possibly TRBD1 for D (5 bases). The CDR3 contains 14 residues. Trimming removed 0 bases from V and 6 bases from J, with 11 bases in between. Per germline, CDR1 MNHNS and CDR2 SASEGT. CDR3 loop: CASSEAWGEAEAFF. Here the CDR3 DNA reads TGTGCCAGCAGTGAAGCTTGGGGGGAGGCTGAAGCTTTCTTT.

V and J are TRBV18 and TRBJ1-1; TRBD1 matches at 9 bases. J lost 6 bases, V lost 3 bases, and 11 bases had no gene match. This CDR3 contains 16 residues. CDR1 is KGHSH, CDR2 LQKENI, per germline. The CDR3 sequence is CASSPASTGGSPEAFF. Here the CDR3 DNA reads TGTGCCAGCTCACCGGCCTCAACAGGGGGCTCGCCTGAAGCTTTCTTT.

CDR3 sequence: CASTRSGTSYEQYF. CDR3 nucleotides: TGTGCCAGCACCAGAAGCGGGACCTCCTACGAGCAGTACTTC. The V call is TRBV7-2, the J call TRBJ2-7; 7 nucleotides match TRBD2. CDR3 length equals 14 residues. Germline assignment: CDR1 SGHTA and CDR2 FQGNSA. V was pared by 7 bases and J by 0 bases, with 6 bases of the junction left unmatched. The full variable domain, with the rest looked up from reference TRBV7-2 and TRBJ2-7, is GAGVSQSPSNKVTEKGKDVELRCDPISGHTALYWYRQSLGQGLEFLIYFQGNSAPDKSGLPSDRFSAERTGGSVSTLTIQRTQQEDSAVYLCASTRSGTSYEQYFGPGTRLTVT.

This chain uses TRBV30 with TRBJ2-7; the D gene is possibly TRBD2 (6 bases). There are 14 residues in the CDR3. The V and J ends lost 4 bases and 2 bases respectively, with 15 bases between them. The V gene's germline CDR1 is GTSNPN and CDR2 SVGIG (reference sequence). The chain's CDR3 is CAWNWGGAPYEQYF. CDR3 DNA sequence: TGTGCCTGGAATTGGGGCGGGGCTCCCTACGAGCAGTACTTC.

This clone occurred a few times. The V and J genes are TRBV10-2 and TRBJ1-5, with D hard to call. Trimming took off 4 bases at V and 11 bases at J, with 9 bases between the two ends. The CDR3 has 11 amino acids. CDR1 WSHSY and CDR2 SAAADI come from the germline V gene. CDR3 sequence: CASSAAGAQHF. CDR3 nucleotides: TGCGCCAGCAGTGCTGCCGGAGCCCAGCATTTT.

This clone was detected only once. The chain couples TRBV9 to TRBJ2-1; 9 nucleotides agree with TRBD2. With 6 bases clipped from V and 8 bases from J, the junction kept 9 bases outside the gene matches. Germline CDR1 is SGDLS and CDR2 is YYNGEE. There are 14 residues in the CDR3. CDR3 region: CASTPGGRGDEQFF. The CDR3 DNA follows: TGTGCCAGCACCCCCGGCGGGAGGGGTGATGAGCAGTTCTTC.

CDR3 nucleotide sequence: TGTGCCAGCAGCGCCGGGAGGTCCCCCTACGAGCAGTACTTC. Translation gives CASSAGRSPYEQYF. The rearrangement links TRBV9 to TRBJ2-7, with 7 bases that match TRBD2. The CDR3 length is 14 residues. Trimming at V came to 3 bases and at J to 2 bases, leaving 5 bases not matched to a gene. Per the germline V gene, CDR1 is SGDLS and CDR2 is YYNGEE. The variable domain in full, completed from reference TRBV9 and TRBJ2-7, reads DSGVTQTPKHLITATGQRVTLRCSPRSGDLSVYWYQQSLDQGLQFLIQYYNGEERAKGNILERFSAQQFPDLHSELNLSSLELGDSALYFCASSAGRSPYEQYFGPGTRLTVT.

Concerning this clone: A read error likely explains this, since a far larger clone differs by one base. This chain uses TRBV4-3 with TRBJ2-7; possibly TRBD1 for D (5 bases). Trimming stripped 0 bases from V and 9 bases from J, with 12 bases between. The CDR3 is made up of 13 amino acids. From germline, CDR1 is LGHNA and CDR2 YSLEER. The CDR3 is CASSQDWGVGQYF. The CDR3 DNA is TGCGCCAGCAGCCAAGATTGGGGCGTCGGGCAGTACTTC.

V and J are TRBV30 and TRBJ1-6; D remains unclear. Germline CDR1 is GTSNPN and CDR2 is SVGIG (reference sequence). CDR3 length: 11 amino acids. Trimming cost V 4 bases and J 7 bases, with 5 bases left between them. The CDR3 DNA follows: TGTGCCTGGACCAAGAATTCACCCCTCCACTTT. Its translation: CAWTKNSPLHF.

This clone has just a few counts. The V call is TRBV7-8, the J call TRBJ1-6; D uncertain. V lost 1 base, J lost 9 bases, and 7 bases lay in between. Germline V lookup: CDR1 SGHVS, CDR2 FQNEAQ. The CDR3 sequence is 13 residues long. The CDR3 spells CASSLGAGSPLHF. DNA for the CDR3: TGTGCCAGCAGCTTAGGGGCAGGTTCACCCCTCCACTTT. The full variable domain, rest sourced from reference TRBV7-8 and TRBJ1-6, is GAGVSQSPRYKVAKRGQDVALRCDPISGHVSLFWYQQALGQGPEFLTYFQNEAQLDKSGLPSDRFFAERPEGSVSTLKIQRTQQEDSAVYLCASSLGAGSPLHFGNGTRLTVT.

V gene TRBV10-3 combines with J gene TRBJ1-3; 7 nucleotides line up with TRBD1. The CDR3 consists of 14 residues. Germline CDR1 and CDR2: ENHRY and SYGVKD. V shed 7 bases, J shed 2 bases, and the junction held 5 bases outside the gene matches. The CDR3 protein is CAITQGGAGNTIYF. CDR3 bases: TGTGCCATCACCCAGGGGGGTGCTGGAAACACCATATATTTT.

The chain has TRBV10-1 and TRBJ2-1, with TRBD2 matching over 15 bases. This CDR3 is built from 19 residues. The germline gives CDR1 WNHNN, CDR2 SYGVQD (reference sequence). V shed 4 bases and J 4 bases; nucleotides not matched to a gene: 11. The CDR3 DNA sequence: TGCGCCAGCAGTGGGACTAGCGGGAGGGTTGGGAGGCCTTACAATGAGCAGTTCTTC. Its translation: CASSGTSGRVGRPYNEQFF.

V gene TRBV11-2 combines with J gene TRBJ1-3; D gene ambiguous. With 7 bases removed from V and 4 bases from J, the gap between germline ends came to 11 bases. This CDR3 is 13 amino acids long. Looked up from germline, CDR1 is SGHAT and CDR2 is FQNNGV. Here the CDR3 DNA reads TGTGCCAGCACCCCCGGAACGGGAAACACCATATATTTT. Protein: CASTPGTGNTIYF.

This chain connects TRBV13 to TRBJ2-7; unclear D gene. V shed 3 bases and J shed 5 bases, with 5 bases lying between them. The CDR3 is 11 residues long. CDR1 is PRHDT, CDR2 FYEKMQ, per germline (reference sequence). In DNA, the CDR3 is TGTGCCAGCAGCTTTGGGGACGAGCAGTACTTC. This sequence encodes CASSFGDEQYF.

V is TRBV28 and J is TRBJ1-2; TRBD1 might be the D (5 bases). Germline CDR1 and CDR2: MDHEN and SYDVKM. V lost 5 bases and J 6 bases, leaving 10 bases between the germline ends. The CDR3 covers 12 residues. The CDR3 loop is CASSAGSDGYTF. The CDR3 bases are TGTGCCAGCAGTGCAGGGTCTGATGGCTACACCTTC.

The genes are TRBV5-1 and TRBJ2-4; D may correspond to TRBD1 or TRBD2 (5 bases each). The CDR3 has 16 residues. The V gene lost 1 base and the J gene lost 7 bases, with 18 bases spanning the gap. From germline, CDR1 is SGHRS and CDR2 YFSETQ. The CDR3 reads CASSLPRGPVGNIQYF. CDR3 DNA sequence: TGCGCCAGCAGCTTGCCCCGGGGACCCGTGGGGAACATTCAGTACTTC.